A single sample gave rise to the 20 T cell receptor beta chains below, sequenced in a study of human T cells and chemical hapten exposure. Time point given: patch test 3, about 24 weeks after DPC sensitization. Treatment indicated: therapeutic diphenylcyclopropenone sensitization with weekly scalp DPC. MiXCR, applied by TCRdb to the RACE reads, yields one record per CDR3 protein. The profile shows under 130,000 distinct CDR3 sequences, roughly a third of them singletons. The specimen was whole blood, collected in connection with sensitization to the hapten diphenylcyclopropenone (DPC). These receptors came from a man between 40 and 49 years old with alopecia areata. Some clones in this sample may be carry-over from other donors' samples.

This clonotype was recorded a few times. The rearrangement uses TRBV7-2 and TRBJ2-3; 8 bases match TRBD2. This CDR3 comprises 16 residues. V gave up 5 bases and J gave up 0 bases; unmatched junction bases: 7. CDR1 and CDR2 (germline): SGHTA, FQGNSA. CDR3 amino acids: CASSTGLAGSTDTQYF. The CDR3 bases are TGTGCCAGCAGCACCGGGCTAGCGGGTAGCACAGATACGCAGTATTTT.

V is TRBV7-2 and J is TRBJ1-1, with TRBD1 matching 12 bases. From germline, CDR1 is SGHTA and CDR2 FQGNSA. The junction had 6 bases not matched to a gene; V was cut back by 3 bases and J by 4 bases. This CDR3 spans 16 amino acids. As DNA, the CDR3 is TGTGCCAGCAGCTTCCGGGACAGGGGGCAGCGCACTGAAGCTTTCTTT. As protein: CASSFRDRGQRTEAFF.

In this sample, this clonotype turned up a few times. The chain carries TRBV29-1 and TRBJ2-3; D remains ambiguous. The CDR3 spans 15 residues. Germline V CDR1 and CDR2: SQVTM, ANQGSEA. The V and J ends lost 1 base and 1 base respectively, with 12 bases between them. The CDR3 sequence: CSVEAGRSGTDTQYF. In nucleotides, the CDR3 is TGCAGCGTTGAAGCCGGGCGATCAGGCACAGATACGCAGTATTTT.

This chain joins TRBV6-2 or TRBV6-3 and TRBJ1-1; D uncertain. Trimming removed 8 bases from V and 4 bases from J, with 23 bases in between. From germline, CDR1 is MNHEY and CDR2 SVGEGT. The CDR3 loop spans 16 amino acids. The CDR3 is CASQIMAVSYFTEAFF. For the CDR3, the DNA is TGTGCCAGCCAGATCATGGCGGTGAGTTATTTCACTGAAGCTTTCTTT.

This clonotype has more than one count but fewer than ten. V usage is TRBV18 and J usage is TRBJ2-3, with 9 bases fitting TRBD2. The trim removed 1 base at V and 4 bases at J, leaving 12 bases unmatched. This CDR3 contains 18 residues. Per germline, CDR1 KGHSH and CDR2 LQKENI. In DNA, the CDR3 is TGTGCCAGCTCACCACGGTTTATGCGGGAGGGCCTCGCAGATACGCAGTATTTT. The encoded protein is CASSPRFMREGLADTQYF.

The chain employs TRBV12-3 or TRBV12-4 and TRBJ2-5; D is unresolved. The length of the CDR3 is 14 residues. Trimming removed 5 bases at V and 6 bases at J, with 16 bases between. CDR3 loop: CASSPQDRVKTQYF. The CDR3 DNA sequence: TGTGCCAGCAGTCCCCAGGACCGCGTCAAGACCCAGTACTTC.

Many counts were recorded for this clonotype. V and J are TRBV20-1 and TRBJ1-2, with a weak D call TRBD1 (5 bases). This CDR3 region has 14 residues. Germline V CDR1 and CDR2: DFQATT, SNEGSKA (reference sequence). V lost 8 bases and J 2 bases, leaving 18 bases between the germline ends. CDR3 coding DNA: TGCAGTCCTCTAGGCTCCTGGGGGAACTATGGCTACACCTTC. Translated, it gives CSPLGSWGNYGYTF.

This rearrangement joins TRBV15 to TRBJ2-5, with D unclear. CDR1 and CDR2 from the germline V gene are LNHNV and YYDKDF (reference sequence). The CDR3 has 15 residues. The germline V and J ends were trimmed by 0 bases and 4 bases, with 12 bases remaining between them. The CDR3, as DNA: TGTGCCACCAGCAGAGATATAGGCGAAGGAGAGACCCAGTACTTC. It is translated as CATSRDIGEGETQYF.

Here the CDR3 reads CASSFLAGGDTQYF. The CDR3 nucleotides read TGTGCCAGCAGTTTCTTAGCGGGAGGTGATACGCAGTATTTT. The rearrangement joins TRBV27 to TRBJ2-3, with 10 bases fitting TRBD2. The V gene end was trimmed by 3 bases and the J gene end by 6 bases; junction bases not matched to a gene: 3. From germline, CDR1 is MNHEY and CDR2 SMNVEV (reference sequence). The CDR3 consists of 14 residues.

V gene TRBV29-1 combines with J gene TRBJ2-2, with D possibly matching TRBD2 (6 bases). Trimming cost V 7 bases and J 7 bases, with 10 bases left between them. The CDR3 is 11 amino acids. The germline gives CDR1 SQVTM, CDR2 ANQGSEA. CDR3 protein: CSGGDGGELFF. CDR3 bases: TGCAGCGGGGGGGATGGCGGGGAGCTGTTTTTT.

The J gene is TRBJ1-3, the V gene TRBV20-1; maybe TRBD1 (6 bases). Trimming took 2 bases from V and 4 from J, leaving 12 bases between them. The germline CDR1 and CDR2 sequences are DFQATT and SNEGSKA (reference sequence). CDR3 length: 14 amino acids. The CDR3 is CSARFTGRGNTIYF. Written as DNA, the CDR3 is TGCAGTGCTAGATTCACAGGGCGGGGAAACACCATATATTTT.

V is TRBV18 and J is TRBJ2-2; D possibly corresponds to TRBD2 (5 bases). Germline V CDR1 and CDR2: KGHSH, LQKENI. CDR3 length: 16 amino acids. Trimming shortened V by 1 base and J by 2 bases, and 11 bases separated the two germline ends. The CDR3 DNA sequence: TGTGCCAGCTCACCACTTCTAGCAGAAAACACCGGGGAGCTGTTTTTT. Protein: CASSPLLAENTGELFF.

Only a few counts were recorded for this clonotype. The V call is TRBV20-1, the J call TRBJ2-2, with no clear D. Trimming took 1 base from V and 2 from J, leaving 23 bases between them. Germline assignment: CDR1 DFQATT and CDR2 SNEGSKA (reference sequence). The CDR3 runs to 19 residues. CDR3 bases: TGCAGTGCTAGAGTCGAACGAGGTGGACCAGTAGCCAACACCGGGGAGCTGTTTTTT. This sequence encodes CSARVERGGPVANTGELFF.

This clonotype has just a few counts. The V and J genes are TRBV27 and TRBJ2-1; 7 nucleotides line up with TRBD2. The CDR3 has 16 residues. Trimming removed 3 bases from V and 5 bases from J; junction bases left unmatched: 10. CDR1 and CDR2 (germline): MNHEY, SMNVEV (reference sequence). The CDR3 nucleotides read TGTGCCAGCAGTTTTAACGCGGGAGATCCCCACAATGAGCAGTTCTTC. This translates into CASSFNAGDPHNEQFF.

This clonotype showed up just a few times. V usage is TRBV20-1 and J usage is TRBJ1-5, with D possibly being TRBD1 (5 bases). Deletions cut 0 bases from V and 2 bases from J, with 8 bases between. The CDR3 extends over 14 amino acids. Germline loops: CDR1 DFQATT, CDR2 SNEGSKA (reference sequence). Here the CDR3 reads CSAREGEGNQPQHF. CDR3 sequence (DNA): TGCAGTGCTAGAGAAGGGGAGGGCAATCAGCCCCAGCATTTT.

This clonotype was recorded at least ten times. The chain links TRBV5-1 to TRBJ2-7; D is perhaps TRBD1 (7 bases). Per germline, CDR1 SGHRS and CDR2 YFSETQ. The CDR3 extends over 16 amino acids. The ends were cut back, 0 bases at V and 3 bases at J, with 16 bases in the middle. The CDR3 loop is CASSLGGDSHFYEQYF. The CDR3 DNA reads TGCGCCAGCAGCTTGGGCGGGGACAGCCACTTCTACGAGCAGTACTTC.

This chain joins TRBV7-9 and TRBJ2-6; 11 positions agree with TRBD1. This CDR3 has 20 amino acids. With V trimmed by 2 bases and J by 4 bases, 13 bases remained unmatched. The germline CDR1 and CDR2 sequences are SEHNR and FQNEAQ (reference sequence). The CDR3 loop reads CASSLPRGQGASRGANVLTF. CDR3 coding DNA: TGTGCCAGCAGCTTACCCCGCGGACAGGGGGCCTCACGAGGGGCCAACGTCCTGACTTTC.

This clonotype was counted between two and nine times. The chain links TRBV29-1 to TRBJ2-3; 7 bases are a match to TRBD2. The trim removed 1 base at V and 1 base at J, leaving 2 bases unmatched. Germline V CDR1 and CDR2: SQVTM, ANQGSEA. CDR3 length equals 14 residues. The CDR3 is CSVEGLAGTDTQYF. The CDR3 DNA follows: TGCAGCGTTGAAGGGCTAGCGGGCACAGATACGCAGTATTTT.

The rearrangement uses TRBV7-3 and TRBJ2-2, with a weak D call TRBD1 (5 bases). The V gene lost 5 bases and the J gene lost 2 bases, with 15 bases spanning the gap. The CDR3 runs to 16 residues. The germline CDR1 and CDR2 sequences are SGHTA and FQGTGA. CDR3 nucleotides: TGTGCCAGCAGCCTATTCGCCCAGGGTAACACCGGGGAGCTGTTTTTT. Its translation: CASSLFAQGNTGELFF.

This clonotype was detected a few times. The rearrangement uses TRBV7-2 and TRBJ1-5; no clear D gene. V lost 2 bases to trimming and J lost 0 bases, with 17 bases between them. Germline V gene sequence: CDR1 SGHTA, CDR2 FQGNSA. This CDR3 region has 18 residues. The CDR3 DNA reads TGTGCCAGCAGCTTACATCCAGTAACCACGTATAGCAATCAGCCCCAGCATTTT. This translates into CASSLHPVTTYSNQPQHF.